This T cell receptor (beta chain) was recovered during a study of blood T cell repertoires in COVID-19. Assay used: immunoSEQ multiplex PCR; TCRdb lists only in-frame clones, some missing. The sample includes 90,000 to 130,000 clones, about 85% seen only once; the top ten take about 5%. With 6 bases clipped from V and 3 bases from J, the junction kept 6 bases outside the gene matches. This CDR3 contains 14 residues. Germline-derived CDR1 and CDR2 are MNHEY and SMNVEV (reference sequence). Input material: peripheral blood. The receptor was isolated from a human donor in a cohort sampled during active COVID-19. This sequence joins TRBV27 and TRBJ2-7; 9 positions agree with TRBD1. This CDR3 reads CASSPGQGGYEQYF. Here the CDR3 DNA reads TGTGCCAGCAGCCCGGGACAGGGAGGCTACGAGCAGTACTTC.